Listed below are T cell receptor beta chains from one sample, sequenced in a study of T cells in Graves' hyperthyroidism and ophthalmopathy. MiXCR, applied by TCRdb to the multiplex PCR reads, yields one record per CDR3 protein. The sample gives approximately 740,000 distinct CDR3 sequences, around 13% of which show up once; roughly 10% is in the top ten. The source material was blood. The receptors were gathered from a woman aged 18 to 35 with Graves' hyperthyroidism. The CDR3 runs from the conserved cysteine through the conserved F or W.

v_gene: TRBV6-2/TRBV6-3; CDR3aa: CASSYGGKSHEQYF
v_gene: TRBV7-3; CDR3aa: CASSLMGRTEAFF
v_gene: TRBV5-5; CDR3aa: CASRASGQGIFNEQFF
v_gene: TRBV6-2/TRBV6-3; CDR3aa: CASSYSPGGKAGELFF
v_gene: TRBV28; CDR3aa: CASSLPNPAYEQYF
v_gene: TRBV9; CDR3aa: CASSGTSGIWNEQFF
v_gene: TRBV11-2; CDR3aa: CASSTSTGGGQPQHF
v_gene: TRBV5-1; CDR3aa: CASSLPLGGAYEQYF
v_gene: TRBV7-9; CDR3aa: CASSRAVGELFF
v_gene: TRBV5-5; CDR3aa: CASSLADRVTYGYTF
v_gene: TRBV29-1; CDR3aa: CSVIRGLNTEAFF
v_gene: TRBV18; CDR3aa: CASSPSRGLEQYF
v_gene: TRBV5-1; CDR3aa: CASSSSLAGVPSEQYF
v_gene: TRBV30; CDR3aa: CAAASQGYYGYTF
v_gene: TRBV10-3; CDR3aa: CAISAGFDMSTEAFF
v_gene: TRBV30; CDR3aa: CAWARGGDSPLHF
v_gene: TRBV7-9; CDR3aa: CASSVSGSGETQYF
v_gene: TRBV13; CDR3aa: CASSTKGAKNIQYF
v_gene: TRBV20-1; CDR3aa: CSATRGLADTSRSYNSPLHF
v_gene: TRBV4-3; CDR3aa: CASSQGMLDYYYTF
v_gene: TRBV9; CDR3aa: CASSVGEAPTDTQYF
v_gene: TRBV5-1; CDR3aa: CASSLASGGYEAFF
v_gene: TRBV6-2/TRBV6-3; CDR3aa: CASSPGTRHNEQFF
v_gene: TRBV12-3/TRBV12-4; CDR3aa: CASSFGLVHEQFF
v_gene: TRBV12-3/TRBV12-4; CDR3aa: CASSRTGYQETQYF
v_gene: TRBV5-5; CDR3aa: CASSYSSGWEGTEAFF